This TCR beta chain was recovered during a study of glioma-infiltrating T cells after dendritic cell vaccination. Study as a whole: Dendritic cell vaccine was injected intradermally three times, biweekly.

Produced via immunoSEQ multiplex PCR; TCRdb's table is partial and in-frame only. The table shows approximately 85,000 clones, with around 85% occurring only once. Trimming took 6 bases from V and 0 from J, leaving 8 bases between them. The CDR3 runs to 13 residues. From germline, CDR1 is MNHNS and CDR2 SASEGT. The time point denotes: after dendritic cell vaccination, including at tumor progression/relapse. Study-wide findings and caveats: Longer survival after dendritic cell vaccination followed higher pretreatment TIL content.

Regarding this clone: Its target is not known.

J is TRBJ1-1 and V is TRBV6-1; D gene ambiguous. This sequence was found in a human donor with glioblastoma. Specimen: blood, collected after dendritic cell vaccination. The DNA for the CDR3 is TGTGCCAGCAGGGGGAGGATGAACACTGAAGCTTTCTTT. This codes for CASRGRMNTEAFF.